The next 27 T cell receptor beta chains were all read from a single sample in a study of beta chain features in type 1 diabetes. The isolated RNA, all of it, was reverse transcribed, so expressed TCRB transcripts were what got sequenced. Here immunoSEQ multiplex PCR was the method, and the copy in TCRdb shows in-frame clones only, minus some. Counted here are 38,000 or so clones, roughly two thirds occurring once; the ten biggest clones make up approximately 2%. Input material: Tregs from blood. Source of these receptors: a woman in her 30s in good health.

V gene TRBV5-1 combines with J gene TRBJ2-2; TRBD2 aligns across 12 bases. This CDR3 spans 15 amino acids. Germline lookup yields CDR1 SGHRS and CDR2 YFSETQ. The V gene end was trimmed by 7 bases and the J gene end by 3 bases; junction bases not matched to a gene: 4. CDR3 residues: CASRRLAGDTGELFF. CDR3 nucleotides: TGCGCCAGCCGGAGACTAGCGGGAGACACCGGGGAGCTGTTTTTT.

This chain joins TRBV7-2 and TRBJ2-3, with D uncertain. Germline V gene sequence: CDR1 SGHTA, CDR2 FQGNSA. The CDR3 runs 16 residues. V was pared by 0 bases and J by 2 bases, with 12 bases between. The chain's CDR3 is CASSLAGPPNTDTQYF. The CDR3, as DNA: TGTGCCAGCAGCTTAGCCGGTCCCCCAAACACAGATACGCAGTATTTT.

This clone was observed a single time. V usage is TRBV7-3 and J usage is TRBJ2-1; 10 bases agree with TRBD1. The J segment lost 7 bases and the V segment lost 1 base, leaving 4 bases of the junction unmatched. The length of the CDR3 is 15 residues. The germline CDR1 and CDR2 sequences are SGHTA and FQGTGA. CDR3 bases: TGTGCCAGCAGCTTAAGGGGACAGGGGTTGAATGAGCAGTTCTTC. Translation: CASSLRGQGLNEQFF.

The rearrangement joins TRBV15 to TRBJ2-6, with TRBD1 identical over 7 bases. J gave up 0 bases and V 0 bases, and 14 bases lay outside the gene matches. CDR3 length equals 21 residues. CDR1 and CDR2 (germline): LNHNV, YYDKDF (reference sequence). The CDR3 sequence is CATSRDYLGQRKSSGANVLTF. The CDR3 nucleotides are TGTGCCACCAGCAGAGACTACCTGGGACAGAGAAAAAGCTCTGGGGCCAACGTCCTGACTTTC. Filled out from reference TRBV15 and TRBJ2-6, the complete variable domain reads DAMVIQNPRYQVTQFGKPVTLSCSQTLNHNVMYWYQQKSSQAPKLLFHYYDKDFNNEADTPDNFQSRRPNTSFCFLDIRSPGLGDTAMYLCATSRDYLGQRKSSGANVLTFGAGSRLTVL.

The CDR3 bases are TGTGCCAGCAAAGAGATCCCCGGGACAGGGGGCGACGAGGAGCTGTTTTTT. It yields the protein CASKEIPGTGGDEELFF. This chain uses TRBV2 with TRBJ2-2; 12 positions match TRBD1. There are 17 residues in the CDR3. V shed 7 bases and J 10 bases; nucleotides not matched to a gene: 16. Per germline, CDR1 SNHLY and CDR2 FYNNEI.

This clone was counted between two and nine times. This rearrangement joins TRBV6-1 to TRBJ2-7; D is perhaps TRBD2 (7 bases). The CDR3 is made up of 14 amino acids. V was cut by 2 bases and J by 3 bases, with 11 bases left in between. Germline lookup yields CDR1 MNHNS and CDR2 SASEGT. The CDR3 protein is CASSEYRGGYEQYF. The CDR3 region has the DNA TGTGCCAGCAGTGAATATAGGGGGGGCTACGAGCAGTACTTC.

The rearrangement links TRBV5-1 to TRBJ2-7; D gene unclear. CDR3 length equals 12 residues. Germline-derived CDR1 and CDR2 are SGHRS and YFSETQ. V lost 4 bases to trimming and J lost 1 base, with 6 bases between them. The CDR3 here is CASSDTSYEQYF. The CDR3 nucleotides read TGCGCCAGCAGCGACACTTCCTACGAGCAGTACTTC.

This clone came up a few times. The gene calls are TRBV27 and TRBJ2-2; D is perhaps TRBD2 (7 bases). This CDR3 is 16 amino acids long. With 6 bases removed from V and 3 bases from J, the gap between germline ends came to 17 bases. CDR1 and CDR2 (germline): MNHEY, SMNVEV (reference sequence). The CDR3 spells CASRKFGGGDTGELFF. The CDR3 nucleotides read TGTGCCAGCAGAAAATTCGGAGGGGGGGACACCGGGGAGCTGTTTTTT.

V gene TRBV28 combines with J gene TRBJ2-1; 8 positions match TRBD2. CDR3 size: 15 residues. V gave up 5 bases and J gave up 0 bases; unmatched junction bases: 3. Germline assignment: CDR1 MDHEN and CDR2 SYDVKM. The CDR3 reads CASSLAGSSYNEQFF. The CDR3 nucleotides are TGTGCCAGCAGTCTAGCGGGTAGCTCCTACAATGAGCAGTTCTTC.

The V and J genes are TRBV28 and TRBJ2-7; 11 nucleotides match TRBD1. The CDR3 consists of 15 residues. After removal of 6 bases from V and 4 bases from J, the junction contained 8 bases not matched to a gene. The germline gives CDR1 MDHEN, CDR2 SYDVKM. For the CDR3, the DNA is TGTGCCAGCAGACCTTTTGGGACAGGGGGTTACGAGCAGTACTTC. This translates into CASRPFGTGGYEQYF.

V gene TRBV4-2 combines with J gene TRBJ1-5, with 9 bases aligning to TRBD1. CDR3 length: 16 amino acids. CDR1 LGHNA and CDR2 YNFKEQ come from the germline V gene. Trimming at V came to 1 base and at J to 6 bases, leaving 7 bases not matched to a gene. CDR3 residues: CASSQGDRAVFQPQHF. The CDR3 region has the DNA TGTGCCAGCAGCCAAGGGGACAGGGCGGTGTTTCAGCCCCAGCATTTT.

The chain is built from TRBV7-6 and TRBJ2-7; D is perhaps TRBD2 (6 bases). The CDR3 consists of 13 residues. With 2 bases removed from V and 7 bases from J, the gap between germline ends came to 12 bases. Germline V gene data show CDR1 as SGHVS and CDR2 as FNYEAQ. CDR3 residues: CASSLLEAGEQYF. DNA for the CDR3: TGTGCCAGCAGCTTACTGGAGGCGGGGGAGCAGTACTTC.

V usage is TRBV11-2 and J usage is TRBJ1-4; 8 bases are shared with TRBD1. CDR3 length: 17 amino acids. Germline trimming cut 5 bases from V and 2 bases from J; bases unmatched to any gene: 10. Germline V gene sequence: CDR1 SGHAT, CDR2 FQNNGV. The CDR3 loop is CASSQAAGGWTNEKLFF. The CDR3 DNA is TGTGCCAGCAGCCAAGCAGCAGGGGGCTGGACTAATGAAAAACTGTTTTTT.

The CDR3 bases are TGTGCCAGCAGCCAAGAGGGGGGATTGGGGTCACCCCTCCACTTT. This gives the protein CASSQEGGLGSPLHF. The chain carries TRBV4-2 and TRBJ1-6, with D perhaps TRBD1 (5 bases). The V end lost 0 bases, the J end lost 10 bases, and 13 bases lay between the germline ends. Germline CDR1 and CDR2: LGHNA and YNFKEQ. The CDR3 is 15 amino acids.

This clone was found once. The genes are TRBV14 and TRBJ2-7; TRBD1 matches at 7 bases. The CDR3 extends over 14 amino acids. The germline gives CDR1 SGHDN, CDR2 FVKESK. J gave up 2 bases and V 4 bases, and 5 bases lay outside the gene matches. This CDR3 reads CASSPQDRTYEQYF. In DNA, the CDR3 is TGTGCCAGCAGCCCGCAGGACAGGACCTACGAGCAGTACTTC.

This clone occurred a few times. The chain uses TRBV6-1 and TRBJ2-2; possible D gene TRBD2, 5 bases. This CDR3 has 14 amino acids. CDR1 and CDR2 (germline): MNHNS, SASEGT. V lost 6 bases to trimming and J lost 1 base, with 9 bases between them. The CDR3 sequence is CASSPRGNTGELFF. The CDR3 nucleotides read TGTGCCAGCAGCCCTCGGGGGAACACCGGGGAGCTGTTTTTT.

V usage is TRBV30 and J usage is TRBJ2-2; 10 positions agree with TRBD2. The CDR3 loop spans 14 amino acids. The junction had 6 bases not matched to a gene; V was cut back by 5 bases and J by 6 bases. The germline CDR1 and CDR2 sequences are GTSNPN and SVGIG (reference sequence). The CDR3 DNA reads as TGTGCCTGGGGCCTAGCGGGAGTGGCCGGGGAGCTGTTTTTT. Its protein is CAWGLAGVAGELFF. The whole variable domain, remainder taken from reference TRBV30 and TRBJ2-2, is SQTIHQWPATLVQPVGSPLSLECTVEGTSNPNLYWYRQAAGRGLQLLFYSVGIGQISSEVPQNLSASRPQDRQFILSSKKLLLSDSGFYLCAWGLAGVAGELFFGEGSRLTVL.

This sequence joins TRBV5-1 and TRBJ2-1; 7 bases agree with TRBD1. This CDR3 contains 14 residues. Germline V gene lookup returns CDR1 SGHRS and CDR2 YFSETQ. Losses at the gene ends were 0 bases for V and 12 bases for J; bases not matched to a gene: 9. The CDR3 loop reads CASSLGQGLGGQFF. The DNA of the CDR3 is TGCGCCAGCAGCTTGGGACAGGGCCTGGGTGGGCAGTTCTTC.

This sequence joins TRBV29-1 and TRBJ2-5, with D perhaps matching TRBD1 (8 bases). The last part of the DNA fits TRBJ2-7 better; the J call may be wrong. Germline assignment: CDR1 SQVTM and CDR2 ANQGSEA. CDR3 length: 16 amino acids. The CDR3 DNA is TGCAGCGTTGGGGAGGGGGCAGGGGGCCTAACCTACGAGCAGTACTTC. The encoded protein is CSVGEGAGGLTYEQYF.

V and J are TRBV7-2 and TRBJ2-1, with 8 bases fitting TRBD2. Germline V lookup: CDR1 SGHTA, CDR2 FQGNSA. V was pared by 1 base and J by 3 bases, with 2 bases of the junction left unmatched. The CDR3 length is 15 residues. CDR3 sequence (DNA): TGTGCCAGCAGCTTAGTTAGCGGGAACTACAATGAGCAGTTCTTC. Amino acids: CASSLVSGNYNEQFF.

This chain connects TRBV28 to TRBJ2-3; 8 bases match TRBD1. The CDR3 spans 17 residues. J was trimmed by 2 bases and V by 5 bases; bases with no gene match: 12. CDR1 and CDR2 from the germline V gene are MDHEN and SYDVKM. CDR3 residues: CASSPWTGSGHTDTQYF. The CDR3 nucleotides are TGTGCCAGCAGTCCCTGGACAGGGAGTGGTCACACAGATACGCAGTATTTT.

CDR3 bases: TGTGCCAGCAGCCCTAGCAATGAGCAGTTCTTC. Its translation: CASSPSNEQFF. The V and J genes are TRBV7-2 and TRBJ2-1, with unresolved D. V was trimmed by 5 bases and J by 6 bases, leaving 5 bases between them. The CDR3 runs 11 residues. The germline V gene has CDR1 SGHTA and CDR2 FQGNSA.

The chain combines TRBV30 with TRBJ2-5; D perhaps matches TRBD1 (7 bases). The germline V and J ends were trimmed by 5 bases and 2 bases, with 15 bases remaining between them. Germline CDR1 and CDR2: GTSNPN and SVGIG (reference sequence). CDR3 length equals 14 residues. CDR3 in DNA: TGTGCCTGGTCCTGGACAGGACTACAAGAGACCCAGTACTTC. Translation: CAWSWTGLQETQYF.

The rearrangement links TRBV27 to TRBJ2-1; TRBD2 might be the D (6 bases). The CDR3 has 13 residues. With 7 bases removed from V and 7 bases from J, the gap between germline ends came to 14 bases. CDR1 is MNHEY, CDR2 SMNVEV, per germline (reference sequence). CDR3 DNA sequence: TGTGCCAGCAAAAATCATGGGGGGAATGAGCAGTTCTTC. This gives the protein CASKNHGGNEQFF.

The count of this clone is one. The chain combines TRBV19 with TRBJ2-5; D remains ambiguous. V was shortened by 3 bases and J by 2 bases, with 10 bases between the two germline ends. The germline gives CDR1 LNHDA, CDR2 SQIVND (reference sequence). The CDR3 loop spans 14 amino acids. CDR3 region: CASSISPSQETQYF. The DNA for the CDR3 is TGTGCCAGTAGTATCTCGCCCAGTCAAGAGACCCAGTACTTC.

A few counts support this clone. V usage is TRBV28 and J usage is TRBJ1-1; weak D call: TRBD1 (6 bases). Trimming removed 5 bases from V and 5 bases from J, with 18 bases in between. The germline V gene has CDR1 MDHEN and CDR2 SYDVKM. This CDR3 contains 15 residues. The CDR3 nucleotides read TGTGCCAGCAGTCTCCGCAGGGGAATGGTGACTGAAGCTTTCTTT. Translation: CASSLRRGMVTEAFF.

The chain couples TRBV28 to TRBJ2-7; D possibly corresponds to TRBD1 (6 bases). CDR3 length: 12 amino acids. V was trimmed by 9 bases and J by 3 bases, leaving 12 bases between them. Per germline, CDR1 MDHEN and CDR2 SYDVKM. The CDR3 DNA sequence: TGTGCCAGTCATACAGGGCGCTACGAGCAGTACTTC. It yields the protein CASHTGRYEQYF. Supplemented by reference TRBV28 and TRBJ2-7, the full variable domain reads DVKVTQSSRYLVKRTGEKVFLECVQDMDHENMFWYRQDPGLGLRLIYFSYDVKMKEKGDIPEGYSVSREKKERFSLILESASTNQTSMYLCASHTGRYEQYFGPGTRLTVT.